This T cell receptor (beta chain) was identified during a study of cytomegalovirus exposure and HLA in healthy donors. This CDR3 has 16 amino acids. The PCR employed 60 Vbeta primers together with 13 Jbeta primers. Clones were sequenced by immunoSEQ multiplex PCR, and TCRdb holds only the in-frame ones, with some missing. This table has fewer than 150,000 clones, over 70% appearing once. The sample comprised PBMCs. The receptor's source is a male donor in good health and CMV-seronegative. The genes are TRBV12-1 and TRBJ2-7; the table calls TRBD1, which could not be checked here. TRBV12-1 is labeled a pseudogene. CDR3 sequence (DNA): TGTGCCAGCAGCTTTAGGGGCCGGACGGTCGTATACGAGCAGTACTTC. Translated, it gives CASSFRGRTVVYEQYF.